Described below is a single T cell receptor delta chain sequence and its context. The antigen is unknown. A far more abundant clone sits one base away, making this likely a read error. Flow sorting of PBMC yielded separate Vgamma9/Vdelta2+ and Vdelta2-negative gammadelta T cell populations for bulk repertoire analysis. Both TRG and TRD chains were sequenced from each sorted sample. TCRdb called clones anew from the multiplex PCR reads with CATT. The repertoire has around 46,000 delta-chain clones, 1.5% to 2% of them found once; the top ten carry roughly 8.6%. These data originate in a study of γδ T cells in repeated Plasmodium falciparum infection. Study context: Over roughly 580 days, donors received four mosquito-bite P. falciparum NF54 infections. Whole-study results and caveats: Repeated controlled infections reportedly drove waves of new clonotype selection in Vdelta2-negative, mostly Vdelta1+, gammadelta repertoires.

This CDR3 is built from 20 residues. Per germline, CDR1 TSWWSYY and CDR2 QGS. The receptor comes from a pool of human donors (malaria-infected and uninfected, not separated). V is TRDV1 and J is TRDJ1; 11 bases are a match to TRDD3. The J gene was missing in TCRdb and was found by matching the end of the DNA to germline. Sequenced input: gamma-delta T cells from blood. The CDR3 protein is CALGNRRILPLGDTADKLIF. Written as DNA, the CDR3 is TGTGCCCTTGGGAATCGGCGGATCCTACCTTTGGGGGATACGGCCGATAAACTCATCTTT.